This TCR beta chain appears in the sequencing data of a study of blood T cell repertoires in COVID-19. Study overall: Acute and convalescent COVID-19 specimens originated in the United States, Italy and Spain.

In the authors' workflow: Reference gene primers were amplified, and this amplification served to estimate nucleated cell counts. Some clones are missing from TCRdb's copy, which holds only in-frame ones; the method was immunoSEQ multiplex PCR. V and J calls plus clone size are reproduced from that table; the DNA served to infer D and trimming. In the table there are over 200,000 clones, around 82% of which are singletons. V dropped 4 bases and J dropped 0 bases, with 13 bases sitting between them. CDR3 size: 14 residues. Germline CDR1 SQVTM, CDR2 ANQGSEA. This TCR derives from a man aged 50 or older with active or convalescent COVID-19. V usage is TRBV29-1 and J usage is TRBJ2-7; perhaps TRBD1 as D (6 bases). Sequencing input: peripheral blood. CDR3 amino acids: CSVVDYRASYEQYF. DNA for the CDR3: TGCAGCGTTGTTGATTACAGGGCCTCCTACGAGCAGTACTTC.